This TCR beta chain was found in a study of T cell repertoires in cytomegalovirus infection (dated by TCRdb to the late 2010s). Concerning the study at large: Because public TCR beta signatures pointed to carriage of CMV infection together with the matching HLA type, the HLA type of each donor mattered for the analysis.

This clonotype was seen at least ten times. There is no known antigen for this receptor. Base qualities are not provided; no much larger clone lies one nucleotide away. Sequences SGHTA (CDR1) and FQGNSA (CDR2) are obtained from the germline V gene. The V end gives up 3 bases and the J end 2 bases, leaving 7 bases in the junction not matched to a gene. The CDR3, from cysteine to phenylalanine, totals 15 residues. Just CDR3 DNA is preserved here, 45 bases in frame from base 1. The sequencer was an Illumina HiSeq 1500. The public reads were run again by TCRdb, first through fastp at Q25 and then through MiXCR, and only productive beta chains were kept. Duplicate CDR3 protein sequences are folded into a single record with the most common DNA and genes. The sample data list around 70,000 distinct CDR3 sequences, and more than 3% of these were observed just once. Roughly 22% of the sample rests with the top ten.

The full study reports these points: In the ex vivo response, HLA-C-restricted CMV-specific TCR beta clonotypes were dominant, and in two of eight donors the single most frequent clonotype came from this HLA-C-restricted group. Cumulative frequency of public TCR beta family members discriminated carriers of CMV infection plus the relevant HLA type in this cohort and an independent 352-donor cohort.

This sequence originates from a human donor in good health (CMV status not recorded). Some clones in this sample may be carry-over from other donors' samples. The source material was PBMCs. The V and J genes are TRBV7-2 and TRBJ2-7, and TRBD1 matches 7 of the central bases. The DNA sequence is TGTGCCAGCAGCTTTGCGGACAGGAAAACCTACGAGCAGTACTTC. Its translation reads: CASSFADRKTYEQYF.